This entry describes one T cell receptor beta chain. The target antigen is unknown. These data originate in a study of OX40 agonist ivuxolimab in advanced cancers. Study context: Patient treatment consisted of intravenous ivuxolimab administration every 2 weeks at 0.01 to 10 mg/kg. Checkpoint inhibitors had been given previously to about 40% of patients.

This CDR3 has 14 amino acids. Germline CDR1 and CDR2: LNHDA and SQIVND (reference sequence). V lost 1 base and J lost 9, with 10 bases in between. Study-wide results and limits: More expanded clones were seen, on average, in CD8+ T cells than in CD4+.

The table came from immunoSEQ multiplex PCR; TCRdb's copy has only in-frame clones and leaves some out. The sample carries tens of thousands of clones, roughly nine tenths recorded once. The sequencing used CD4+ or CD8+ T cells sorted from blood, collected in a trial of the OX40 agonist ivuxolimab. The genes are TRBV19 and TRBJ1-6; no reliable D call. The clonotype originates from an adult with an advanced solid tumor such as melanoma, head and neck, liver or kidney cancer. The CDR3 protein is CASSIAAEASPLHF. DNA for the CDR3: TGTGCCAGTAGTATAGCGGCAGAGGCTTCACCCCTCCACTTT.